The present TCR beta chain was sequenced within a study of monozygotic twins with cystic fibrosis. In the study overall: Around 3 micrograms of fragmented DNA underwent approximately 15 PCR cycles for library preparation. Overall study findings and caveats: Median Simpson clonality of approximately 0.0088 suggested naive T cells predominated. No link emerged between shared CDR3 counts and age, concordance or severity. J usage was most co-twin-similar in 8 of 16 pairs, V in 13.

Repertoires were generated with immunoSEQ multiplex PCR, while TCRdb's copy carries only in-frame clones and drops some. The sample carries over 15,000 clones, over 95% recorded once. V was shortened by 1 base and J by 3 bases, with 10 bases between the two germline ends. The CDR3 loop spans 14 amino acids. The germline V gene has CDR1 SGHDT and CDR2 YYEEEE. Of note for this clone: Its specificity is not known.

The TCR originated in a girl aged 2 to 9 with cystic fibrosis. The sequencing sample was made of blood. This rearrangement joins TRBV5-6 to TRBJ1-1; D gene ambiguous. In DNA form, the CDR3 reads TGTGCCAGCAGCTTGTATCTCTGGGACACTGAAGCTTTCTTT. Its translation is CASSLYLWDTEAFF.